What follows describes a single T cell receptor beta chain. V was pared by 3 bases and J by 4 bases, with 5 bases of the junction left unmatched. The CDR3 spans 15 residues. Germline CDR1 reads SGHNT; CDR2 reads YYREEE (reference sequence). Per the study methods: Reference gene primer amplification gave estimated nucleated cell counts. Sequenced by immunoSEQ multiplex PCR; TCRdb stores in-frame clones only, minus some. V and J calls and clone size are those listed in that table; D and trimming were worked out from the DNA. The sample carries 400,000 or so clones, 70% to 90% recorded once. These data are taken from a study of blood T cell repertoires in COVID-19. Across the whole study: Specimens from acute and convalescent COVID-19 originated in the United States, Italy and Spain. T cells, B-cell-depleted T cells, or PBMCs provided the cDNA or gDNA that served as material.

Material for sequencing was peripheral blood. The chain uses TRBV5-4 and TRBJ2-2; 8 bases fit TRBD1. The origin of this receptor is a woman in her thirties or forties with COVID-19, enrolled during active disease. The CDR3 here is CASSSSGQVTGELFF. The CDR3 nucleotides read TGTGCCAGCAGCTCTTCGGGACAGGTCACCGGGGAGCTGTTTTTT. Looking up the rest from reference TRBV5-4 and TRBJ2-2 gives the full variable domain: ETGVTQSPTHLIKTRGQQVTLRCSSQSGHNTVSWYQQALGQGPQFIFQYYREEENGRGNFPPRFSGLQFPNYSSELNVNALELDDSALYLCASSSSGQVTGELFFGEGSRLTVL.